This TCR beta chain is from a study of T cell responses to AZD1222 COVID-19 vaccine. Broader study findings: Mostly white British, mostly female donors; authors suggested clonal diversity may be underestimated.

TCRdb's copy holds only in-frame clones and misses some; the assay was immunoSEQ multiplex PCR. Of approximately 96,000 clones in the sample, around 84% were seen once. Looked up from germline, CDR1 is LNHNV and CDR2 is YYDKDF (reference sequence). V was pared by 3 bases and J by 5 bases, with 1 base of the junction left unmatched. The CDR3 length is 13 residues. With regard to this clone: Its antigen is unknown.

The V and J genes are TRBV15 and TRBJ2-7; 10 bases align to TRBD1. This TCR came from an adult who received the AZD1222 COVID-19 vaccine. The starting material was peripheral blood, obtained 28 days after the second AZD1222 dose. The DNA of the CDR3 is TGTGCCACCAGCAGGGACAGGGGGGACGAGCAGTACTTC. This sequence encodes CATSRDRGDEQYF. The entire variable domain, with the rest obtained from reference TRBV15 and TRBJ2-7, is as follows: DAMVIQNPRYQVTQFGKPVTLSCSQTLNHNVMYWYQQKSSQAPKLLFHYYDKDFNNEADTPDNFQSRRPNTSFCFLDIRSPGLGDTAMYLCATSRDRGDEQYFGPGTRLTVT.